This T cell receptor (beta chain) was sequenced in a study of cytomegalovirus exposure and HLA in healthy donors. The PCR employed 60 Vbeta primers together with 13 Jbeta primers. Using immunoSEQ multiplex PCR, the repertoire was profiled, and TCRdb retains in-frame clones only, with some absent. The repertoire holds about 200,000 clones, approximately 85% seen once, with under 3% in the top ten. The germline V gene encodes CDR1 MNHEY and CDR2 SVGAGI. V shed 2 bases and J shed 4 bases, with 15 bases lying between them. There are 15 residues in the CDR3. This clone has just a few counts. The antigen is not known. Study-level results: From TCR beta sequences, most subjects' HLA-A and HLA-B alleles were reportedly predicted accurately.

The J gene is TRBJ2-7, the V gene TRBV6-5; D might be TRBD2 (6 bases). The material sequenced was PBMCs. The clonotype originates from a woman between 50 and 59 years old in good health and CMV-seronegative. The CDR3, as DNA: TGTGCCAGCAGTTACCGTCGGGCGGGAACGTACGAGCAGTACTTC. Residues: CASSYRRAGTYEQYF.